Presented here are 8 T cell receptor beta chains from one specimen sequenced in a study of brain T cells in children with intractable seizures. TCRdb's copy holds only in-frame clones and misses some; the assay was immunoSEQ multiplex PCR. This table has 50,000 to 75,000 clones, 95% to 96% appearing once. The sample here was peripheral blood, taken at surgery. The source of these receptors is a boy in the first two years of life with focal cortical dysplasia and intractable seizures.

This clone was picked up one time. The chain uses TRBV6-5 and TRBJ2-7; D may be TRBD1 (5 bases). V lost 6 bases and J 0 bases, leaving 12 bases between the germline ends. The CDR3 is made up of 14 amino acids. The V gene's germline CDR1 is MNHEY and CDR2 SVGAGI. The CDR3 loop is CASSQRTSSYEQYF. In DNA, the CDR3 is TGTGCCAGCAGCCAACGGACAAGCTCCTACGAGCAGTACTTC.

V usage is TRBV6-2 or TRBV6-3 and J usage is TRBJ2-3, with 7 positions matching TRBD1. The CDR3 is 16 residues long. Germline CDR1 is MNHEY and CDR2 is SVGEGT. The V and J ends lost 6 bases and 6 bases, in that order; junction bases with no gene match: 15. CDR3 DNA sequence: TGTGCCAGCAGCTCCCGACAGGGATCGTCATCGGATACGCAGTATTTT. Translating it yields CASSSRQGSSSDTQYF.

This clone was counted only a few times. V and J are TRBV12-5 and TRBJ1-6; weak D call: TRBD1 (6 bases). Germline CDR1 is LGHNT and CDR2 is FRNRAP. This CDR3 is built from 16 residues. V dropped 0 bases and J dropped 8 bases, with 14 bases sitting between them. CDR3 in DNA: TGTGCTAGTGGTTTGGTACCCAGGGGTACGGATTCACCCCTCCACTTT. This translates into CASGLVPRGTDSPLHF.

The chain links TRBV10-3 to TRBJ2-2, with no clear D. V gave up 6 bases and J gave up 6 bases, with 5 bases separating them. CDR1 is ENHRY and CDR2 is SYGVKD in the germline V gene. This CDR3 has 11 residues. CDR3 sequence: CAIRAPGELFF. In DNA, the CDR3 is TGTGCCATCAGAGCCCCCGGGGAGCTGTTTTTT.

The chain is built from TRBV7-9 and TRBJ1-6; possible D gene TRBD1, 6 bases. The CDR3 sequence is 15 residues long. V dropped 5 bases and J dropped 4 bases, with 12 bases sitting between them. The germline V gene encodes CDR1 SEHNR and CDR2 FQNEAQ (reference sequence). The CDR3 region has the DNA TGTGCCAGCAGCCCACGACAGGCGTATAATTCACCCCTCCACTTT. Its translation: CASSPRQAYNSPLHF.

Here the CDR3 DNA reads TGTGCCAGCAGCTTTTTTGCTAGCGGGGGACCCGGGGAGCTGTTTTTT. It translates to CASSFFASGGPGELFF. The chain joins TRBV7-8 to TRBJ2-2, with TRBD2 matching 10 bases. CDR1 SGHVS and CDR2 FQNEAQ come from the germline V gene. The CDR3 is made up of 16 amino acids. V dropped 3 bases and J dropped 6; count of bases not matched to a gene: 7.

The chain joins TRBV4-1 to TRBJ2-3, with D perhaps matching TRBD1 or TRBD2 (6 bases each). The germline V gene has CDR1 MGHRA and CDR2 YSYEKL. The V gene lost 0 bases and the J gene lost 6 bases, with 16 bases spanning the gap. This CDR3 is built from 16 residues. The CDR3 DNA reads as TGCGCCAGCAGCCAAGAAAGGGGGGTTCTTATTGATACGCAGTATTTT. Encoded protein: CASSQERGVLIDTQYF.

The chain is built from TRBV7-2 and TRBJ2-1; D remains unclear. Germline loops: CDR1 SGHTA, CDR2 FQGNSA. Trimming left V 7 bases short and J 4 bases short, with 17 bases between. The CDR3 consists of 15 residues. The CDR3 region is CASNTVGQFYNEQFF. CDR3 in DNA: TGTGCCAGCAACACGGTGGGCCAGTTTTACAATGAGCAGTTCTTC. Combining the CDR3 with reference TRBV7-2 and TRBJ2-1 gives the whole variable domain GAGVSQSPSNKVTEKGKDVELRCDPISGHTALYWYRQSLGQGLEFLIYFQGNSAPDKSGLPSDRFSAERTGGSVSTLTIQRTQQEDSAVYLCASNTVGQFYNEQFFGPGTRLTVL.